Described below is a single T cell receptor beta chain sequence and its context. As yet, its antigen is unknown. This sample was included in a study of spatial heterogeneity in lung cancer. The study, taken as a whole, reports: The number of expanded tumor alpha and beta chains correlated with mutation number.

The germline V and J ends were trimmed by 6 bases and 5 bases, with 11 bases remaining between them. The CDR3 is made up of 13 amino acids. This sample's time point: sample taken at primary tumor resection. TCRdb re-called the 5' RACE reads through MiXCR, storing one row per CDR3 protein. Among over 25,000 distinct CDR3 sequences listed, about 7.1% were seen once. The receptor comes from a male donor with early-stage non-small cell lung cancer. The J gene is TRBJ1-3, the V gene TRBV12-3 or TRBV12-4; TRBD1 is a possible D gene (6 bases). This specimen was lung tumor tissue, taken at surgery. The CDR3 bases are TGTGCCAGCAGGGACAGTGCCAGAAACACCATATATTTT. Translation gives CASRDSARNTIYF.